One sample yielded the 22 T cell receptor beta chains listed below, sequenced in a study of blood T cells in healthy people across ages. The second PCR ran roughly 6 to 11 cycles with a sample-barcoded 5' primer and J-beta primers. Using its own MiXCR run on the 5' RACE reads, TCRdb lists one record per CDR3 protein. The table lists 750,000 to 1,000,000 distinct CDR3 sequences, 25% to 30% of them singletons. This sample was shared with a second study, whose subject was T cells of mothers and their children.

The sequenced material came from blood. These receptors were taken from a woman in her 40s in good health.

This clonotype was picked up many times. V is TRBV12-3 or TRBV12-4 and J is TRBJ2-7; 7 bases map to TRBD1. The CDR3 has 14 amino acids. V shed 8 bases, J shed 1 base, and the junction held 8 bases outside the gene matches. The DNA of the CDR3 is TGTGCCAGCGGCCGACAGGGCTATTCCTACGAGCAGTACTTC. Translating it yields CASGRQGYSYEQYF.

The chain has TRBV7-2 and TRBJ1-6; D may be TRBD1 (5 bases). The germline CDR1 and CDR2 sequences are SGHTA and FQGNSA. V was clipped by 6 bases and J by 6 bases, with 15 bases between them. The CDR3 is 15 amino acids. CDR3 bases: TGTGCCAGCAGGATTACCGACAGTAGTAATTCACCCCTCCACTTT. This encodes CASRITDSSNSPLHF.

Of note for this clonotype: A much larger clone differs by one base, so this may be a read error. V usage is TRBV20-1 and J usage is TRBJ2-1; the D gene is possibly TRBD2 (5 bases). Germline loops: CDR1 DFQATT, CDR2 SNEGSKA (reference sequence). This CDR3 spans 14 amino acids. V lost 5 bases to trimming and J lost 10 bases, with 21 bases between them. CDR3 region: CSASPAPPGKEQFF. CDR3 coding DNA: TGCAGTGCTTCTCCAGCGCCTCCGGGGAAGGAGCAGTTCTTC.

In this sample, this clonotype turned up many times. The chain combines TRBV4-1 with TRBJ2-7, with 12 positions matching TRBD1. The J segment lost 4 bases and the V segment lost 4 bases, leaving 8 bases of the junction unmatched. The CDR3 runs to 16 residues. Germline assignment: CDR1 MGHRA and CDR2 YSYEKL. In nucleotides, the CDR3 is TGCGCCAGCAGCCCTACGCCGGGACAGGGGGCTTACGAGCAGTACTTC. Its translation is CASSPTPGQGAYEQYF.

With regard to this clonotype: A single base separates this from a much larger clone, so it may be a read error. The chain carries TRBV29-1 and TRBJ2-7; the D gene is possibly TRBD1 (7 bases). CDR1 and CDR2 from the germline V gene are SQVTM and ANQGSEA. This CDR3 comprises 13 residues. CDR3 coding DNA: TGCAGCGTTGAAGCAGGGGGGACCTACGAGCGGTACTTC. Translating it yields CSVEAGGTYERYF.

The chain combines TRBV11-2 with TRBJ1-1, with 7 bases identical to TRBD1. J lost 8 bases, V lost 0 bases, and 3 bases had no gene match. Germline V lookup: CDR1 SGHAT, CDR2 FQNNGV. The CDR3 runs 13 residues. The DNA of the CDR3 is TGTGCCAGCAGCTTAGACACAGGGGTCGAAGCTTTCTTT. Its translation: CASSLDTGVEAFF. Together with reference TRBV11-2 and TRBJ1-1, the CDR3 gives the full variable domain: EAGVAQSPRYKIIEKRQSVAFWCNPISGHATLYWYQQILGQGPKLLIQFQNNGVVDDSQLPKDRFSAERLKGVDSTLKIQPAKLEDSAVYLCASSLDTGVEAFFGQGTRLTVV.

This clonotype was counted a few times. The chain couples TRBV7-2 to TRBJ1-2; 7 nucleotides line up with TRBD1. The trim removed 5 bases at V and 3 bases at J, leaving 9 bases unmatched. The CDR3 is 15 residues long. The germline V gene encodes CDR1 SGHTA and CDR2 FQGNSA. The CDR3 loop is CASSPAKGTDYGYTF. As DNA, the CDR3 is TGTGCCAGCAGCCCCGCAAAAGGGACAGACTATGGCTACACCTTC.

In nucleotides, the CDR3 is TGTGCCAGCAGTTTGGGGGACCTCTATGGCTACACCTTC. Its protein is CASSLGDLYGYTF. The J gene is TRBJ1-2, the V gene TRBV12-3 or TRBV12-4; weak D call: TRBD1 (5 bases). CDR3 length equals 13 residues. V shed 3 bases and J shed 4 bases, with 9 bases lying between them.

The chain is built from TRBV7-2 and TRBJ1-4, with a tentative D call TRBD1 (6 bases). The V gene's germline CDR1 is SGHTA and CDR2 FQGNSA. Trimming removed 2 bases at V and 8 bases at J, with 24 bases between. The CDR3 sequence is 18 residues long. The CDR3 DNA reads as TGTGCCAGCAGCTTATTCCCTCGAGGGGGGGGCGCTCAAGAAAAACTGTTTTTT. It is translated as CASSLFPRGGGAQEKLFF.

In its sample, this clonotype was seen many times. The rearrangement uses TRBV7-2 and TRBJ2-3; the D gene is possibly TRBD2 (5 bases). The V and J ends lost 2 bases and 10 bases respectively, with 22 bases between them. The CDR3 length is 16 residues. The germline V gene encodes CDR1 SGHTA and CDR2 FQGNSA. The CDR3 DNA follows: TGTGCCAGCAGCTTAATGAGTCCGGCGGCAACCGGGGCGCAGTATTTT. It codes for CASSLMSPAATGAQYF.

The chain uses TRBV2 and TRBJ1-5; D possibly corresponds to TRBD1 (5 bases). Germline-derived CDR1 and CDR2 are SNHLY and FYNNEI. CDR3 length: 14 residues. Trimming took 6 bases from V and 5 from J, leaving 14 bases between them. In DNA form, the CDR3 reads TGTGCCAGCAGGCCGGCAACAGGCCATCAGCCCCAGCATTTT. Its protein is CASRPATGHQPQHF.

The genes are TRBV5-1 and TRBJ2-3; perhaps TRBD2 as D (6 bases). The CDR3 extends over 16 amino acids. Germline V gene lookup returns CDR1 SGHRS and CDR2 YFSETQ. V was trimmed by 4 bases and J by 0 bases, leaving 15 bases between them. The CDR3 loop reads CASSLGTSRSTDTQYF. The CDR3 DNA is TGCGCCAGCAGCCTTGGGACTTCCCGTAGCACAGATACGCAGTATTTT.

V usage is TRBV6-5 and J usage is TRBJ1-2; D not resolved. Germline V CDR1 and CDR2: MNHEY, SVGAGI. The CDR3 loop spans 12 amino acids. The V end was cut by 6 bases, the J end by 4 bases, with 9 bases between. The CDR3: CASRTIRYGYTF. CDR3 coding DNA: TGTGCCAGCAGGACAATACGCTATGGCTACACCTTC.

The chain is built from TRBV11-2 and TRBJ2-2; D ambiguous. This CDR3 comprises 15 residues. Trimming removed 5 bases from V and 1 base from J, with 11 bases in between. Germline CDR1 reads SGHAT; CDR2 reads FQNNGV. CDR3 in DNA: TGTGCCAGCAGCCCGAATTGGCGGAACACCGGGGAGCTGTTTTTT. This codes for CASSPNWRNTGELFF.

This clonotype has ten or more counts. V usage is TRBV4-1 and J usage is TRBJ2-7; D is uncertain. The CDR3 loop spans 13 amino acids. Germline V lookup: CDR1 MGHRA, CDR2 YSYEKL. The V gene lost 7 bases and the J gene lost 2 bases, with 12 bases spanning the gap. CDR3 sequence: CASNQPGTYEQYF. In nucleotides, the CDR3 is TGCGCCAGCAATCAACCTGGCACCTACGAGCAGTACTTC.

The rearrangement links TRBV27 to TRBJ2-1; D may be TRBD1 or TRBD2 (6 bases each). V lost 6 bases to trimming and J lost 8 bases, with 14 bases between them. CDR1 MNHEY and CDR2 SMNVEV come from the germline V gene (reference sequence). The CDR3 sequence is 13 residues long. The CDR3 sequence: CASSGAGGDEQFF. Here the CDR3 DNA reads TGTGCCAGCAGCGGGGCCGGGGGCGATGAGCAGTTCTTC.

The J gene is TRBJ1-1, the V gene TRBV19; 7 positions match TRBD1. Germline V gene sequence: CDR1 LNHDA, CDR2 SQIVND (reference sequence). The CDR3 contains 14 residues. The V gene end was trimmed by 5 bases and the J gene end by 4 bases; junction bases not matched to a gene: 7. The CDR3, as DNA: TGTGCCAGTAGTTCAGGGGGGGGCGGCACTGAAGCTTTCTTT. Protein product: CASSSGGGGTEAFF.

The chain employs TRBV20-1 and TRBJ1-5; 7 nucleotides line up with TRBD1. This CDR3 is 14 amino acids long. Germline loops: CDR1 DFQATT, CDR2 SNEGSKA (reference sequence). After removal of 6 bases from V and 0 bases from J, the junction contained 5 bases not matched to a gene. CDR3 loop: CSARGQLSNQPQHF. The CDR3 bases are TGCAGTGCGCGGGGACAGCTTAGCAATCAGCCCCAGCATTTT.

This clonotype was picked up many times. The rearrangement uses TRBV20-1 and TRBJ2-5; 14 bases match TRBD2. Germline CDR1 is DFQATT and CDR2 is SNEGSKA (reference sequence). With 7 bases clipped from V and 2 bases from J, the junction kept 9 bases outside the gene matches. This CDR3 has 16 amino acids. For the CDR3, the DNA is TGCAGTGGGAGAGTTGGGACTAGCGGGGGTCAAGAGACCCAGTACTTC. Protein sequence: CSGRVGTSGGQETQYF.

The chain has TRBV4-1 and TRBJ2-2; D gene uncertain. V shed 1 base and J shed 0 bases, with 9 bases lying between them. The CDR3 covers 16 residues. CDR1 MGHRA and CDR2 YSYEKL come from the germline V gene. CDR3 protein: CASSQVPRPNTGELFF. The CDR3 DNA reads as TGCGCCAGCAGCCAAGTTCCGAGACCGAACACCGGGGAGCTGTTTTTT.

V gene TRBV20-1 combines with J gene TRBJ2-3, with 9 bases that match TRBD2. J was trimmed by 6 bases and V by 5 bases; bases with no gene match: 15. The CDR3 is made up of 16 amino acids. In germline, CDR1 is DFQATT, CDR2 SNEGSKA (reference sequence). CDR3 sequence: CSAPRSGSHLGDTQYF. The CDR3 coding sequence is TGCAGTGCTCCTCGTAGCGGGAGTCATCTGGGGGATACGCAGTATTTT.

Many counts were recorded for this clonotype. V gene TRBV5-1 combines with J gene TRBJ1-1; no clear D gene. This CDR3 is built from 13 residues. CDR1 is SGHRS, CDR2 YFSETQ, per germline. V gave up 0 bases and J gave up 10 bases, with 13 bases separating them. CDR3 sequence (DNA): TGCGCCAGCAGCTTGGAGACGATCACCGGAGCTTTCTTT. Protein sequence: CASSLETITGAFF.